Sequencing of this TCR beta chain was carried out in a study of cytomegalovirus exposure and HLA in healthy donors. Study-level findings and limits: In vitro work confirmed that a few CMV-associated chains recognize CMV antigens. The investigators catalogued about 170 TCR beta chains as cytomegalovirus-associated.

PCR employed 60 Vbeta and 13 Jbeta primers. Method: immunoSEQ multiplex PCR; TCRdb's copy keeps in-frame clones and lacks some. The repertoire holds approximately 100,000 clones, with 70% to 85% as singletons. For this clone: Its specificity is not known.

The CDR3 totals 13 residues. V was trimmed by 5 bases and J by 0 bases, leaving 8 bases between them. The germline V gene has CDR1 MNHNY and CDR2 SVGAGI (reference sequence). V usage is TRBV6-6 and J usage is TRBJ2-7; D might be TRBD1 (6 bases). What was sequenced was PBMCs. The receptor's source is a woman between 40 and 55 years old in good health and CMV-seronegative. DNA for the CDR3: TGTGCCAGCAGTAAGGACAGCTCCTACGAGCAGTACTTC. This sequence encodes CASSKDSSYEQYF.